What follows is one T cell receptor beta chain and its context. Its antigen is as yet unknown. These data come from a study of cytomegalovirus exposure and HLA in healthy donors. Whole-study results and caveats: Sequencing likely generated an artifact that appeared as a cluster of highly shared sequence variants. About 87% or about 30% of the time was how often most TCR beta V segments were productive, according to an earlier analysis. Relative to equally common others, HLA-associated TCR beta chains showed greater clonal expansion in a later analysis.

A multiplex PCR was run with 60 Vbeta primers and 13 Jbeta primers. Generated by immunoSEQ multiplex PCR, the TCRdb table keeps only in-frame clones and is missing some. In the table there are fewer than 80,000 clones, about 78% of which are singletons. The sequenced material came from PBMCs. The clonotype was recovered from a man aged 18-30 years in good health and CMV-seronegative.

This CDR3 reads CASSQEGGSGIAGELFF. The CDR3 nucleotides are TGTGCCAGCAGCCAAGAGGGGGGTAGCGGGATCGCCGGGGAGCTGTTTTTT. This rearrangement joins TRBV4-2 to TRBJ2-2, with TRBD2 identical over 8 bases. This CDR3 contains 17 residues. Germline loops: CDR1 LGHNA, CDR2 YNFKEQ. Trimming at V came to 0 bases and at J to 6 bases, leaving 9 bases not matched to a gene.